This TCR beta chain derives from a study of cytomegalovirus exposure and HLA in healthy donors (dated by TCRdb to 2016 to 2017). Background on the whole study: An earlier analysis of approximately 550 of the donors reported about 250 Gb of sequence data and more than 90 million unique TCR beta sequences from roughly 180 million T cells. The genetic ancestry cluster associated with self-reported Caucasian donors included about 84% of the approximately 400 genotyped donors. HLA typing included class I and class II loci at four-digit resolution. Across some 400 genotyped donors of the cohort, an average of about 240,000 unique TCR beta nucleotide sequences per donor were sequenced, and 15% to 20% of those sequences were non-productive. An earlier analysis of around 580 of the donors used high-throughput TCR beta sequencing to judge whether each TCR beta V gene segment behaved as functional or pseudogenic. Every discovery cohort repertoire had been produced on one sequencing platform. A later analysis re-analyzed previously published TCR beta repertoires from hundreds of donors and added high-resolution HLA genotyping to study TCR occurrence patterns. To predict cytomegalovirus infection status, the study brought together high-throughput TCR immunosequencing, statistical association of individual TCRs with disease status, and machine learning. The T cell repertoires of about 700 subjects were profiled by immunosequencing and related to cytomegalovirus serostatus. A separate validation cohort of 100 to 150 different subjects was used in addition to the roughly 700-subject first cohort. Roughly 300 gigabases of sequencing data and around 80 million unique TCR sequences made up an early release that covered several hundred HLA-typed donors. The study aimed to test whether cataloging public T cell receptors could reveal signatures of past pathogen exposure. Because of strong linkage in the cohort, 4 to 6 DR-DQ haplotypes were treated as single units for association and clustering. Typing coverage varied by locus: about 620-630 donors for A, B, C, DRB1 and DQB1; around 560 for DQA1; about 600 for DPA1; approximately 490 for DPB1. Alongside the repertoire data, information on donor age, sex, ethnicity and CMV serostatus was compiled. A later genetic analysis used genome-wide SNP genotypes for about 60% of the roughly 670 donors, treating that subset as a discovery cohort. In the later analysis, no new phenotypic data were used to find candidate immune exposures; instead, reliance was placed on TCR beta sequences and their occurrence across donors.

The cohort consisted of 600 or so healthy bone marrow donors. At the time of sampling, every cohort member was nominally healthy, though immune exposures that went unrecorded were likely present. The donor was CMV seronegative and belonged to the group of more than 300 seronegative cohort members. A peripheral blood sample was collected from each donor, and TCR beta sequencing was performed on peripheral blood mononuclear cells. Genomic DNA extraction from the blood cell samples was performed with the Qiagen DNeasy Blood Extraction Kit. What the research found in general, with its limitations: Immune exposure information for the cohort was limited to CMV serostatus. A cluster of highly shared sequence variants was judged likely to represent a technical artifact of the sequencing pipeline. It was suggested by the authors that the approach could potentially be generalized to other disease states and immunological phenotypes. In both the original and validation cohorts, the classifier was reported to diagnose cytomegalovirus status with high specificity and sensitivity. Sequencing depth was assumed to be roughly uniform across donors in the presence/absence analyses, though that assumption may not hold. This cohort had only TCR beta chains sequenced, and the lack of alpha or paired-chain data limited which features could be detected. A few of the identified cytomegalovirus-associated TCR beta chains were confirmed in vitro to be specific for cytomegalovirus antigens. Strong co-occurrence of HLA alleles, especially DR and DQ, made assigning TCR associations to individual alleles difficult. At a false discovery rate of 0.05, a later analysis linked 16,000 or so TCR beta sequences to specific HLA alleles. In a later analysis, the rate of TCR association differed among HLA loci, with DRB1 alleles having the most associated TCRs and HLA-C alleles having the fewest. A further reported finding was that TCR beta sequences accurately predicted the HLA-A and HLA-B alleles for most subjects in the first cohort. In an earlier analysis of fewer than 750 of the donors, most TCR beta V segments were observed in productive rearrangements about 87% or about 30% of the time, broadly matching IMGT annotations. A later genetic analysis associated a missense DCLRE1C variant with V-gene and J-gene trimming of TCR beta chains, and an independent cohort replicated the association. The earlier analysis of about 600 of the donors excluded roughly 17 rarely observed V segments, including chromosome 9 orphons, because counts were too low. Most CMV-associated TCR beta chains appeared to be HLA-restricted in a later analysis, and the HLA associations seemed to be driven largely by CMV exposure. Linkage disequilibrium might explain the correlated functional status among segregating V segments, but an unknown experimental factor could not be ruled out. Compared with the 666-donor mean, donors in an Asian-associated ancestry cluster had fewer N-insertions in productive TCRs, according to a later genetic analysis. Because HLA typing was unavailable for some donors at each locus, only the typed subset was used in association tests. The study listed over 150 TCR beta chains as associated with cytomegalovirus. In a later analysis, HLA-associated TCR beta chains were found to be more clonally expanded and to have lower generation probabilities than equally common non-associated chains. In a later analysis, several top co-occurrence clusters were reported to appear linked to parvovirus B19, influenza, CMV and Epstein-Barr virus. Most TCR sequences were observed very rarely across donors, whereas some public TCRs were present in many individuals. Some IMGT-functional V segments, including TRBV6-2 and TRBV6-3, could not be distinguished by the 87-base-pair reads and were therefore excluded.

This clone has a single count. Its binding antigen is unknown. One base away there is no much larger clone; base qualities are not given. From a lookup of the germline V gene, CDR1 and CDR2 are SGHNT and YENEEA. V loses 1 base at its end and J loses 2 bases; junction bases beyond the gene matches: 4. The CDR3 has 15 amino acids, counting the end cysteine and phenylalanine. Of the read, only the CDR3 DNA is kept; its 45 bases are in frame from base 1. The library was produced with the immunoSEQ multiplex PCR assay. For the multiplex PCR, a mixture combining 60 forward primers for TCR Vbeta segments and 13 reverse primers for TCR Jbeta segments was used. The CDR3 region of rearranged TCR beta genes was amplified from genomic DNA with a multiplex PCR assay. On the Illumina HiSeq System, the amplified TCR beta libraries were sequenced as 87-base-pair reads. The original pipeline was this. Across the roughly 700 repertoires, a later analysis counted 80 million or so unique TCR beta chains, around 11 million of which were shared by at least two donors. Raw reads were error-corrected and collapsed into unique sequences by a nearest-neighbor algorithm in which closely related sequences were merged to remove PCR and sequencing errors. CDR3 sequences were aligned to IMGT reference sequences to assign V, D and J gene segments. For a sequence to be retained, at least a six-nucleotide match to both a V gene segment and a J gene segment was required. Rearrangements were called productive when the CDR3 lacked stop codons and stayed in frame with V and J; all others were non-productive. CDR3 was defined according to IMGT convention as the region running from the second conserved V-encoded cysteine to the conserved J-encoded phenylalanine. Sequences without an unambiguous match to a single V gene segment were excluded from the earlier analysis of 500 to 700 of the donors. In an earlier analysis of 587 of the donors, a V segment was called functional when productive rearrangements were above 56.7%, and segregating when the standard deviation between donors exceeded 5%. A statistical classification framework was built to diagnose cytomegalovirus status from the catalog of TCR beta chain sequences. V and J gene assignment, in a later analysis, came from comparing TCR nucleotide sequences with IMGT/GENE-DB human TR gene sequences. A later analysis assigned CDR3 sequences and most-parsimonious VDJ recombination scenarios with the TCRdist pipeline. A later analysis defined each TCR beta chain by its CDR3 amino acid sequence plus V-gene family, and excluded reads lacking a unique V-gene family. A later analysis removed 592 highly shared, low-generation-probability nucleotide sequences to deal with suspected cross-contamination and a sequencing artifact. A later analysis calculated a clonal expansion index for each public chain from normalized within-repertoire ranks of inferred template counts. In a later analysis, generation probabilities were computed with a VDJ recombination model fitted to out-of-frame rearrangements, and the resulting probabilities were checked against IGoR. A later analysis scored TCR-TCR, TCR-HLA and TCR-CMV co-occurrence with hypergeometric tests, applying a repertoire-size bias correction to TCR pairs. To estimate false discovery rates, a later analysis permuted the HLA or CMV assignments 20 times. In a later analysis, co-occurring TCRs were grouped using DBSCAN, and TCRdist sequence similarity was added for clustering within HLA-allele-positive subsets. Repertoires with fewer than 30,000 or more than 120,000 public chains, plus five repertoires with anomalous nucleotide sharing, were excluded from co-occurrence clustering. TCRdb carries this immuneACCESS record with in-frame sequences only. Its versions omit some clonotypes, under half of them owing to an unresolved V gene in the studies checked, with the rest unexplained. For V, J and clone size, that table is used; D and trimming come from the DNA. The sample table contains approximately 150,000 clones; only one count was recorded for 79% of them. Of the sample, about 2.2% is held by the ten largest clones.

Sequences were obtained from PBMCs. This sequence originates from a man between 40 and 49 years old in good health and CMV-seronegative. The sequence is built from TRBV11-3 and TRBJ2-5; TRBD1 lines up with 7 middle nucleotides. The CDR3 is CASSLAGTEQETQYF. The DNA reads TGTGCCAGCAGCTTAGCTGGGACAGAGCAAGAGACCCAGTACTTC.